This TCR beta chain was identified in a study of cytomegalovirus exposure and HLA in healthy donors. This CDR3 comprises 15 residues. Trimming shortened V by 4 bases and J by 3 bases, and 16 bases separated the two germline ends. CDR1 is MNHEY, CDR2 SMNVEV, per germline (reference sequence). PCR primers comprised 60 Vbeta and 13 Jbeta primers. Using immunoSEQ multiplex PCR, the repertoire was profiled, and TCRdb retains in-frame clones only, with some absent. The table has roughly 34,000 clones, around 80% seen once. The chain combines TRBV27 with TRBJ2-7; the D gene is possibly TRBD2 (5 bases). Material for sequencing was PBMCs. This TCR was sampled from a woman younger than 30 in good health and CMV-seronegative. The CDR3 DNA reads TGTGCCAGCAGTTCGATTAGTCAAGCGGTCTACGAGCAGTACTTC. It translates to CASSSISQAVYEQYF.